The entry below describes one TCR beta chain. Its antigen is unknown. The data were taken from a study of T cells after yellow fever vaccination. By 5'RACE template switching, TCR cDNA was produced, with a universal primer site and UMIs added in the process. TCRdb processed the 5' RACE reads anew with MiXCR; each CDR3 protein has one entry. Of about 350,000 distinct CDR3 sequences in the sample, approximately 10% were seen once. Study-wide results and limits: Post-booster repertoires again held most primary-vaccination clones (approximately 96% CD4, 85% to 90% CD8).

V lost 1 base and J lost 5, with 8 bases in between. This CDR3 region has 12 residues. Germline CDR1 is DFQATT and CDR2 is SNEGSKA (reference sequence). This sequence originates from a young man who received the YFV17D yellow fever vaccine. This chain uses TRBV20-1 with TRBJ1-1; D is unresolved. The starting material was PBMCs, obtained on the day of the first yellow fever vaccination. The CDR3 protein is CSARASGTEAFF. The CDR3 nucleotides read TGCAGTGCTAGAGCGTCCGGGACTGAAGCTTTCTTT.